These 27 T cell receptor beta chains came from one sample sequenced in a study of T cells after yellow fever vaccination (dated by TCRdb to between 2018 and 2021). Receptor amplification or capture employed 5' RACE. Data came from an Illumina HiSeq 2500. The public reads were reprocessed in TCRdb via fastp at Q25 and MiXCR, keeping in-frame beta chains. Rows are combined by CDR3 protein, so each entry shows the most common genes and DNA. The table for this sample lists approximately 510,000 distinct CDR3 sequences; 21% of them were counted only once. The ten largest clonotypes hold around 17% of the sample. The treatment or condition label corresponds to: live attenuated yellow fever vaccine strain. The sequencing used PBMCs, collected approximately 20 days after the first yellow fever vaccination. These receptors were taken from a man between 18 and 35 years old who received the YFV17D yellow fever vaccine.

The chain has TRBV5-1 and TRBJ2-5; 12 bases agree with TRBD2. CDR1 and CDR2 (germline): SGHRS, YFSETQ. Trimming took 9 bases from V and 5 from J; bases not matched to a gene: 11. This CDR3 has 15 amino acids. In nucleotides, the CDR3 is TGCGCCACCCGGACTAGCGGGGAGTCCGGCGAGACCCAGTACTTC. Amino acids: CATRTSGESGETQYF.

The rearrangement links TRBV5-1 to TRBJ2-5; 9 bases are a match to TRBD2. This CDR3 contains 13 residues. Germline loops: CDR1 SGHRS, CDR2 YFSETQ. V lost 6 bases and J lost 3; bases outside the gene matches: 3. In DNA, the CDR3 is TGCGCCAGCAAGCGGGGGGAAAAAGAGACCCAGTACTTC. Translated: CASKRGEKETQYF. Combining the CDR3 with reference TRBV5-1 and TRBJ2-5 gives the whole variable domain KAGVTQTPRYLIKTRGQQVTLSCSPISGHRSVSWYQQTPGQGLQFLFEYFSETQRNKGNFPGRFSGRQFSNSRSEMNVSTLELGDSALYLCASKRGEKETQYFGPGTRLLVL.

The chain links TRBV10-3 to TRBJ2-7; maybe TRBD2 (7 bases). CDR3 size: 14 residues. Germline CDR1 and CDR2: ENHRY and SYGVKD. V lost 0 bases to trimming and J lost 7 bases, with 13 bases between them. The CDR3 is CAISESTGGWEQYF. In DNA form, the CDR3 reads TGTGCCATCAGTGAGTCGACGGGGGGCTGGGAGCAGTACTTC.

V is TRBV20-1 and J is TRBJ2-3; TRBD2 matches 13 bases. CDR3 size: 16 residues. Germline V CDR1 and CDR2: DFQATT, SNEGSKA (reference sequence). Trimming cost V 4 bases and J 2 bases; bases outside gene matches: 6. The CDR3 nucleotides are TGCAGTGCTACCCCGGGACTAGCGGGGTTCACAGATACGCAGTATTTT. Its translation: CSATPGLAGFTDTQYF.

This sequence joins TRBV20-1 and TRBJ2-7; D perhaps matches TRBD2 (5 bases). The CDR3 runs to 14 residues. V gave up 5 bases and J gave up 4 bases, with 18 bases separating them. Germline assignment: CDR1 DFQATT and CDR2 SNEGSKA (reference sequence). CDR3 region: CSAGGLSRTYEQYV. In DNA form, the CDR3 reads TGCAGTGCTGGCGGACTGTCGCGGACTTACGAGCAGTACGTC.

This clonotype has a single count. CDR3 DNA sequence: TGCAGTGCTAGCCCGGATAGCACAGATACGCAGTATTTT. Translated: CSASPDSTDTQYF. The rearrangement uses TRBV20-1 and TRBJ2-3; D is ambiguous. Germline CDR1 is DFQATT and CDR2 is SNEGSKA (reference sequence). The length of the CDR3 is 13 residues. V was trimmed by 3 bases and J by 0 bases, leaving 7 bases between them.

J is TRBJ1-1 and V is TRBV7-9, with D maybe TRBD1 (6 bases). The ends were cut back, 5 bases at V and 10 bases at J, with 14 bases in the middle. The CDR3 runs 12 residues. Germline CDR1 is SEHNR and CDR2 is FQNEAQ (reference sequence). The CDR3 protein is CASSPSGVGAFF. CDR3 in DNA: TGTGCCAGCAGCCCCTCAGGGGTAGGAGCTTTCTTT.

This clonotype was counted only a few times. V is TRBV7-2 and J is TRBJ1-2; D not certain. Deletions cut 1 base from V and 0 bases from J, with 9 bases between. The CDR3 totals 15 residues. Germline V lookup: CDR1 SGHTA, CDR2 FQGNSA. The CDR3 DNA reads TGTGCCAGCAGCTTAGGCTCAGACGCTAACTATGGCTACACCTTC. Its protein product is CASSLGSDANYGYTF.

The gene calls are TRBV18 and TRBJ1-2; 7 positions match TRBD1. CDR1 and CDR2 from the germline V gene are KGHSH and LQKENI. With V trimmed by 3 bases and J by 5 bases, 9 bases remained unmatched. This CDR3 region has 15 residues. DNA of the CDR3: TGTGCCAGCTCACCCAACAGGGGAAATGTTTATGGCTACACCTTC. Protein product: CASSPNRGNVYGYTF.

The V call is TRBV7-3, the J call TRBJ2-1, with TRBD2 identical over 10 bases. The CDR3 is made up of 17 amino acids. Germline loops: CDR1 SGHTA, CDR2 FQGTGA. V was pared by 5 bases and J by 7 bases, with 14 bases of the junction left unmatched. DNA of the CDR3: TGTGCCAGCAGCCCAAACCATCTAGCGGGGGTCCGGAATGAGCAGTTCTTC. It yields the protein CASSPNHLAGVRNEQFF.

In its sample, this clonotype was seen a few times. This sequence joins TRBV4-3 and TRBJ1-1; D not certain. Germline CDR1 LGHNA, CDR2 YSLEER. Trimming removed 4 bases from V and 0 bases from J, with 15 bases in between. This CDR3 has 16 amino acids. CDR3 in amino acids: CASSPARLGMNTEAFF. DNA of the CDR3: TGCGCCAGCAGCCCTGCAAGGTTGGGGATGAACACTGAAGCTTTCTTT.

Points on this clonotype: Because the CDR3 is missing its conserved closing phenylalanine or tryptophan, this is likely a read error. V usage is TRBV10-2 and J usage is TRBJ2-7; weak D call: TRBD2 (5 bases). Trimming cost V 8 bases and J 0 bases, with 8 bases left between them. Germline CDR1 reads WSHSY; CDR2 reads SAAADI. The CDR3 is 12 residues long. CDR3 in amino acids: CASSRDSYEQYL. For the CDR3, the DNA is TGCGCCAGCTCCCGGGACTCCTACGAGCAGTACTTA.

The chain recombines TRBV5-4 with TRBJ1-1; TRBD1 agrees at 9 bases. The CDR3 is 13 residues long. V shed 0 bases, J shed 8 bases, and the junction held 2 bases outside the gene matches. Per germline, CDR1 SGHNT and CDR2 YYREEE (reference sequence). The CDR3 bases are TGTGCCAGCAGCTTGGTCGGACAGGGGGAAGCTTTCTTT. Translated: CASSLVGQGEAFF.

There are a few counts of this clonotype. The gene calls are TRBV27 and TRBJ1-1; perhaps TRBD1 as D (5 bases). CDR3 length: 16 residues. CDR1 is MNHEY and CDR2 is SMNVEV in the germline V gene (reference sequence). With 6 bases removed from V and 1 base from J, the gap between germline ends came to 18 bases. CDR3 region: CASRPILQDRNTEAFF. The CDR3 region has the DNA TGTGCCAGCAGACCTATTCTCCAAGACAGGAACACTGAAGCTTTCTTT.

Ten or more counts support this clonotype. The chain joins TRBV12-3 or TRBV12-4 to TRBJ2-6; possible D gene TRBD1, 5 bases. Trimming stripped 6 bases from V and 0 bases from J, with 9 bases between. The CDR3 loop spans 15 amino acids. The CDR3 region has the DNA TGTGCCAGCAGCCCTCAGGGCTCTGGGGCCAACGTCCTGACTTTC. It is translated as CASSPQGSGANVLTF.

The chain carries TRBV28 and TRBJ2-1; TRBD2 agrees at 9 bases. The ends lost 2 bases at V and 12 bases at J; junction bases unmatched: 5. CDR3 length: 13 amino acids. CDR1 and CDR2 from the germline V gene are MDHEN and SYDVKM. The CDR3 coding sequence is TGTGCCAGCAGTTTAGCGGGGGGGTCATGGCAGTTCTTC. The encoded protein is CASSLAGGSWQFF.

This clonotype was seen more than once but under ten times. V usage is TRBV24-1 and J usage is TRBJ2-3; possibly TRBD1 for D (6 bases). This CDR3 contains 15 residues. The V end was cut by 4 bases, the J end by 1 base, with 11 bases between. Per the germline V gene, CDR1 is KGHDR and CDR2 is SFDVKD. The CDR3 DNA is TGTGCCACCAGTGAGCCGGGACAAGGCACAGATACGCAGTATTTT. The encoded protein is CATSEPGQGTDTQYF.

The chain is built from TRBV4-3 and TRBJ2-1; D perhaps matches TRBD1 (5 bases). V lost 0 bases, J lost 10 bases, and 13 bases lay in between. This CDR3 spans 14 amino acids. Germline CDR1 is LGHNA and CDR2 is YSLEER. CDR3 sequence reads: CASSQERAHREQFF. The CDR3 bases are TGCGCCAGCAGCCAAGAGAGAGCCCACAGGGAGCAGTTCTTC.

This clonotype has just a few counts. This chain uses TRBV7-9 with TRBJ2-1, with D possibly being TRBD2 (6 bases). From germline, CDR1 is SEHNR and CDR2 FQNEAQ (reference sequence). This CDR3 contains 16 residues. Trimming stripped 4 bases from V and 0 bases from J, with 13 bases between. CDR3 sequence (DNA): TGTGCCAGCAGCTCACCGCAGGAGGGCTCCTACAATGAGCAGTTCTTC. It translates to CASSSPQEGSYNEQFF.

This clonotype was observed a handful of times. The chain uses TRBV5-1 and TRBJ1-2; 12 positions agree with TRBD1. The V segment lost 4 bases and the J segment 7 bases; nucleotides outside the gene matches: 5. There are 14 residues in the CDR3. Germline CDR1 is SGHRS and CDR2 is YFSETQ. The CDR3 nucleotides are TGCGCCAGCAGCAAAGGGACAGGGGGCAGTGGCTACACCTTC. It is translated as CASSKGTGGSGYTF.

This clonotype was seen repeatedly, ten times or more. The CDR3 protein is CSARDPRAGSSPLHF. The DNA for the CDR3 is TGCAGTGCTAGAGATCCAAGGGCAGGGAGTTCACCCCTCCACTTT. The chain couples TRBV20-1 to TRBJ1-6, with D possibly being TRBD1 (5 bases). Germline V lookup: CDR1 DFQATT, CDR2 SNEGSKA (reference sequence). The length of the CDR3 is 15 residues. Trimming took 0 bases from V and 9 from J, leaving 15 bases between them.

This clonotype was counted only a few times. The chain links TRBV7-8 to TRBJ1-1; D is unresolved. CDR3 size: 15 residues. Trimming took off 5 bases at V and 0 bases at J, with 13 bases between the two ends. Germline V gene data show CDR1 as SGHVS and CDR2 as FQNEAQ. The CDR3 loop reads CASSLSRIMNTEAFF. The CDR3 nucleotides are TGTGCCAGCAGCCTCTCGCGGATCATGAACACTGAAGCTTTCTTT.

This clonotype was counted only a few times. The chain is built from TRBV4-3 and TRBJ2-1, with 9 bases identical to TRBD2. The CDR3 consists of 17 residues. CDR1 LGHNA and CDR2 YSLEER come from the germline V gene. Trimming took 0 bases from V and 6 from J; bases not matched to a gene: 9. CDR3 sequence: CASSQDDLAGGLNEQFF. The CDR3 DNA sequence: TGCGCCAGCAGCCAAGATGATTTGGCGGGGGGGCTCAATGAGCAGTTCTTC.

This clonotype came up many times. The rearrangement uses TRBV6-1 and TRBJ2-1, with 7 bases aligning to TRBD2. The V and J ends lost 3 bases and 3 bases, in that order; junction bases with no gene match: 5. The germline V gene has CDR1 MNHNS and CDR2 SASEGT. CDR3 length equals 15 residues. The CDR3 loop is CASSDGAGDYNEQFF. Here the CDR3 DNA reads TGTGCCAGCAGTGACGGGGCGGGGGACTACAATGAGCAGTTCTTC.

The chain couples TRBV4-1 to TRBJ1-5; possibly TRBD1 for D (5 bases). Germline values: CDR1 MGHRA, CDR2 YSYEKL. CDR3 length: 14 residues. V was cut by 1 base and J by 4 bases, with 8 bases left in between. CDR3 protein: CASSQVAGNQPQHF. The CDR3 coding sequence is TGCGCCAGCAGCCAAGTCGCAGGGAATCAGCCCCAGCATTTT.

The table lists this clonotype with a few counts. The chain links TRBV23-1 to TRBJ2-7; D is perhaps TRBD2 (5 bases). TRBV23-1 is noted as an ORF with a role that remains uncertain. This CDR3 comprises 13 residues. V was pared by 2 bases and J by 7 bases, with 12 bases between. The CDR3 sequence: CASSQARDPEQYF. The DNA for the CDR3 is TGCGCCAGCAGTCAAGCCCGGGATCCTGAGCAGTACTTC.

This clonotype came up many times. The chain combines TRBV7-6 with TRBJ1-1; 11 positions match TRBD1. This CDR3 contains 16 residues. Germline V gene sequence: CDR1 SGHVS, CDR2 FNYEAQ. The J segment lost 5 bases and the V segment lost 1 base, leaving 6 bases of the junction unmatched. CDR3 protein: CASSLGSGTGGTEAFF. As DNA, the CDR3 is TGTGCCAGCAGCTTAGGGTCCGGGACAGGGGGAACTGAAGCTTTCTTT.